This T cell receptor (beta chain) was obtained from a study of blood T cell repertoires in COVID-19. Generated by immunoSEQ multiplex PCR, the TCRdb table keeps only in-frame clones and is missing some. The top ten clones hold around 9.3% of a sample with 390,000 or so clones, around 87% of them seen once. There are 12 residues in the CDR3. V was clipped by 5 bases and J by 8 bases, with 13 bases between them. The receptor comes from a woman aged 25 to 39 with COVID-19, enrolled during active disease. The sequencing sample was made of peripheral blood. The chain links TRBV12-3 or TRBV12-4 to TRBJ2-7; D unresolved. The CDR3 nucleotides read TGTGCCAGCAGTCGTTTCGAGGCTAAGCAGTACTTC. Translated: CASSRFEAKQYF.